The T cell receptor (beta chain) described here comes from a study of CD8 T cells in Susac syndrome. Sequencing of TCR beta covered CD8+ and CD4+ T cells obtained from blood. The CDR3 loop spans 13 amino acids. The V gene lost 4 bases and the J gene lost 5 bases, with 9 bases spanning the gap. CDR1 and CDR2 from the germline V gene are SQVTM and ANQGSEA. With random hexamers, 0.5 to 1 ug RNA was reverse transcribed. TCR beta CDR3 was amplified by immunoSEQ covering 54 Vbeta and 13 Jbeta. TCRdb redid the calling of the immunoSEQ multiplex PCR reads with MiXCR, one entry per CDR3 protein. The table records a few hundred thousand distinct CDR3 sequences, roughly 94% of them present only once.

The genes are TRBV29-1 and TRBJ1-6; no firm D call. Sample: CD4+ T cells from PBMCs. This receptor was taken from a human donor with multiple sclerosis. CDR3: CSVGERHNSPLHF. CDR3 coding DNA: TGCAGCGTTGGGGAGCGCCATAATTCACCCCTCCACTTT.